Listed here are 29 T cell receptor beta chains from one sample, sequenced in a study of persistence of HIV-infected CD4 T cells. Sequencing used immunoSEQ version 4 in survey mode. The table came from immunoSEQ multiplex PCR; TCRdb's copy has only in-frame clones and leaves some out. The sample has about 43,000 clones, 70% to 90% seen once. Their antigens are not known. Anti-CD3/anti-CD28 beads served as a nonspecific positive control stimulus. Sorting selected CD4+ T cells upregulating both CD40 ligand and CD69. The sequencing here drew on CD4+ T cells sorted from PBMCs after roughly 18-hour stimulation, taken from a patient who received antiretroviral therapy. The source of these receptors is an adult man with HIV who was CMV-seropositive.

This chain joins TRBV23-1 and TRBJ1-5; D is unclear. TRBV23-1 is flagged as an ORF with uncertain function. V lost 6 bases, J lost 7 bases, and 19 bases lay in between. This CDR3 is built from 15 residues. In DNA form, the CDR3 reads TGCGCCAGCAGACCAGGAAAGGCTGGCGGGCAGCCCCAGCATTTT. This translates into CASRPGKAGGQPQHF.

This chain joins TRBV7-8 and TRBJ2-3, with 9 bases that match TRBD2. CDR1 and CDR2 (germline): SGHVS, FQNEAQ. The J segment lost 4 bases and the V segment lost 2 bases, leaving 7 bases of the junction unmatched. The CDR3 totals 16 residues. CDR3 DNA sequence: TGTGCCAGCAGCTTAATAAGCGGGGGGTCCGCAGATACGCAGTATTTT. Its protein is CASSLISGGSADTQYF.

V is TRBV2 and J is TRBJ1-2; 7 bases are shared with TRBD1. Trimming took 6 bases from V and 7 from J; bases not matched to a gene: 8. Germline CDR1 SNHLY, CDR2 FYNNEI. The CDR3 sequence is 13 residues long. In nucleotides, the CDR3 is TGTGCCAGCAGGGCCGACAGGGATGGTGGCTACACCTTC. It codes for CASRADRDGGYTF. Supplemented by reference TRBV2 and TRBJ1-2, the full variable domain reads EPEVTQTPSHQVTQMGQEVILRCVPISNHLYFYWYRQILGQKVEFLVSFYNNEISEKSEIFDDQFSVERPDGSNFTLKIRSTKLEDSAMYFCASRADRDGGYTFGSGTRLTVV.

This clone was found once. The chain has TRBV3-1 (or the pseudogene TRBV3-2) and TRBJ2-2; D is perhaps TRBD2 (6 bases). Trimming pared 4 bases from V and 0 bases from J, leaving 9 bases between. The V gene's germline CDR1 is LGHDT and CDR2 YNNKEL (reference sequence). The CDR3 length is 15 residues. The CDR3 reads CASSPWDSNTGELFF. CDR3 bases: TGTGCCAGCAGCCCTTGGGACTCGAACACCGGGGAGCTGTTTTTT.

The chain has TRBV18 and TRBJ1-6; no reliable D call. The CDR3 spans 15 residues. V was clipped by 1 base and J by 1 base, with 5 bases between them. In germline, CDR1 is KGHSH, CDR2 LQKENI. The CDR3 protein is CASSPLESYNSPLHF. In DNA form, the CDR3 reads TGTGCCAGCTCACCACTTGAATCCTATAATTCACCCCTCCACTTT. Supplemented by reference TRBV18 and TRBJ1-6, the full variable domain reads NAGVMQNPRHLVRRRGQEARLRCSPMKGHSHVYWYRQLPEEGLKFMVYLQKENIIDESGMPKERFSAEFPKEGPSILRIQQVVRGDSAAYFCASSPLESYNSPLHFGNGTRLTVT.

The chain couples TRBV4-2 to TRBJ2-2, with D uncertain. Trimming cost V 0 bases and J 4 bases, with 9 bases left between them. Per germline, CDR1 LGHNA and CDR2 YNFKEQ. The CDR3 is 15 residues long. The CDR3 nucleotides are TGTGCCAGCAGCCAAGATTGGCTCATCACCGGGGAGCTGTTTTTT. Amino acid sequence: CASSQDWLITGELFF.

The V call is TRBV18, the J call TRBJ1-1; D is uncertain. Trimming left V 3 bases short and J 1 base short, with 6 bases between. The length of the CDR3 is 13 residues. Germline V CDR1 and CDR2: KGHSH, LQKENI. This CDR3 reads CASSPSQNTEAFF. The CDR3 DNA sequence: TGTGCCAGCTCACCCTCTCAGAACACTGAAGCTTTCTTT.

The CDR3 nucleotides are TGTGCCAGCAGTGGTGGCTCCGGGAATACCGGGGAGCTGTTTTTT. This codes for CASSGGSGNTGELFF. The chain combines TRBV2 with TRBJ2-2; a possible D gene is TRBD2 (5 bases). Germline CDR1 reads SNHLY; CDR2 reads FYNNEI. V was shortened by 4 bases and J by 5 bases, with 14 bases between the two germline ends. The CDR3 length is 15 residues.

The chain recombines TRBV6-1 with TRBJ1-5; D might be TRBD1 (6 bases). CDR1 and CDR2 from the germline V gene are MNHNS and SASEGT. CDR3 length: 16 amino acids. V lost 0 bases and J 9 bases, leaving 18 bases between the germline ends. The CDR3 DNA reads as TGTGCCAGCAGTGAAGCACCGGGACACGGTCAGTCGCCCCAGCATTTT. It is translated as CASSEAPGHGQSPQHF.

This sequence joins TRBV27 and TRBJ2-3; D is unresolved. The CDR3 has 12 amino acids. The V gene's germline CDR1 is MNHEY and CDR2 SMNVEV (reference sequence). The V end was cut by 4 bases, the J end by 2 bases, with 4 bases between. CDR3 in DNA: TGTGCCAGCAGTTCCTTCACAGATACGCAGTATTTT. Translation: CASSSFTDTQYF.

This clone has just one count. The chain employs TRBV21-1 and TRBJ1-5; the table gives TRBD1 as D, unverified against the DNA. TRBV21-1 is tagged as a pseudogene. This CDR3 is built from 15 residues. This CDR3 reads CASTHRDSYNQPQHF. In nucleotides, the CDR3 is TGTGCCAGCACACACCGGGACAGCTACAATCAGCCCCAGCATTTT.

This sequence joins TRBV6-1 and TRBJ1-5; the D is unclear. V was pared by 3 bases and J by 2 bases, with 11 bases between. The germline V gene encodes CDR1 MNHNS and CDR2 SASEGT. The CDR3 has 15 amino acids. The CDR3 DNA reads TGTGCCAGCAGTGAGAGAAATGAGGGCAATCAGCCCCAGCATTTT. Translated: CASSERNEGNQPQHF.

This clone was counted once. The chain employs TRBV12-3 or TRBV12-4 and TRBJ1-2; unclear D gene. The V end lost 4 bases, the J end lost 8 bases, and 8 bases lay between the germline ends. The CDR3 has 11 amino acids. CDR3 nucleotides: TGTGCCAGCAGTTCCCTAGGAGGCTACACCTTC. It codes for CASSSLGGYTF.

The V gene is TRBV2, the J gene TRBJ2-6, with D unclear. The CDR3 contains 15 residues. Germline V CDR1 and CDR2: SNHLY, FYNNEI. Trimming shortened V by 6 bases and J by 0 bases, and 9 bases separated the two germline ends. CDR3 in DNA: TGTGCCAGCAGGGGCCGCCGCTCTGGGGCCAACGTCCTGACTTTC. It codes for CASRGRRSGANVLTF. Complete variable domain (other parts from reference TRBV2 and TRBJ2-6): EPEVTQTPSHQVTQMGQEVILRCVPISNHLYFYWYRQILGQKVEFLVSFYNNEISEKSEIFDDQFSVERPDGSNFTLKIRSTKLEDSAMYFCASRGRRSGANVLTFGAGSRLTVL.

V gene TRBV18 combines with J gene TRBJ1-3; D perhaps matches TRBD1 (5 bases). CDR1 and CDR2 from the germline V gene are KGHSH and LQKENI. The V end lost 0 bases, the J end lost 0 bases, and 9 bases lay between the germline ends. This CDR3 region has 16 residues. In DNA, the CDR3 is TGTGCCAGCTCACCACCTGGGACGGTCTCTGGAAACACCATATATTTT. This sequence encodes CASSPPGTVSGNTIYF.

The chain combines TRBV24-1 with TRBJ1-1, with a weak D call TRBD1 (6 bases). CDR1 is KGHDR, CDR2 SFDVKD, per germline. This CDR3 region has 13 residues. Trimming pared 4 bases from V and 11 bases from J, leaving 16 bases between. The CDR3 DNA reads TGTGCCACCAGTGACAACAGGGCGCTCGGGGCTTTCTTT. Protein: CATSDNRALGAFF.

The count of this clone is one. The CDR3 DNA is TGCGCCAGCAGCCAAGGGTCGGGGCCCTACAATGAGCAGTTCTTC. It translates to CASSQGSGPYNEQFF. V gene TRBV4-1 combines with J gene TRBJ2-1; the D gene could be TRBD1 or TRBD2 (5 bases each). Trimming left V 1 base short and J 2 bases short, with 9 bases between. The CDR3 loop spans 15 amino acids. The germline gives CDR1 MGHRA, CDR2 YSYEKL.

The chain employs TRBV19 and TRBJ1-2; no definite D call. V gave up 5 bases and J gave up 4 bases, with 11 bases separating them. The CDR3 has 13 residues. From germline, CDR1 is LNHDA and CDR2 SQIVND (reference sequence). CDR3 in DNA: TGTGCCAGTAGTGGGCAGCCCGTCTATGGCTACACCTTC. Translated: CASSGQPVYGYTF.

The chain has TRBV20-1 and TRBJ1-2, with 9 bases aligning to TRBD1. The V segment lost 3 bases and the J segment 4 bases; nucleotides outside the gene matches: 6. Germline V CDR1 and CDR2: DFQATT, SNEGSKA (reference sequence). The CDR3 runs 14 residues. CDR3 protein: CSASTGGRVYGYTF. In DNA form, the CDR3 reads TGCAGTGCTAGTACAGGGGGCCGGGTCTATGGCTACACCTTC.

The genes are TRBV6-5 and TRBJ1-5; no clear D. CDR3 length: 13 residues. V lost 0 bases, J lost 4 bases, and 4 bases lay in between. Germline-derived CDR1 and CDR2 are MNHEY and SVGAGI. DNA for the CDR3: TGTGCCAGCAGTTACTCCCTTAATCAGCCCCAGCATTTT. Residues: CASSYSLNQPQHF.

This clone has only one observation. The chain has TRBV28 and TRBJ1-6; tentative D call: TRBD1 (6 bases). The V end lost 2 bases, the J end lost 9 bases, and 11 bases lay between the germline ends. From germline, CDR1 is MDHEN and CDR2 SYDVKM. This CDR3 spans 14 amino acids. CDR3 nucleotide sequence: TGTGCCAGCAGTTTAACCAGGGGCGGTTCACCCCTCCACTTT. Protein: CASSLTRGGSPLHF. The whole variable domain, filled in from reference TRBV28 and TRBJ1-6, reads DVKVTQSSRYLVKRTGEKVFLECVQDMDHENMFWYRQDPGLGLRLIYFSYDVKMKEKGDIPEGYSVSREKKERFSLILESASTNQTSMYLCASSLTRGGSPLHFGNGTRLTVT.

The chain couples TRBV6-6 to TRBJ1-6, with 9 bases identical to TRBD1. The V and J ends lost 7 bases and 7 bases, in that order; junction bases with no gene match: 5. The CDR3 is 14 residues long. Per the germline V gene, CDR1 is MNHNY and CDR2 is SVGAGI (reference sequence). Here the CDR3 reads CASIGTGTNSPLHF. The CDR3 nucleotides read TGTGCCAGCATCGGGACAGGGACAAATTCACCCCTCCACTTT.

V usage is TRBV6-5 and J usage is TRBJ1-2; D may be TRBD1 (5 bases). CDR3 length equals 14 residues. Germline V gives CDR1 MNHEY, CDR2 SVGAGI. V was trimmed by 10 bases and J by 5 bases, leaving 20 bases between them. CDR3 loop: CATREVAGTYGYTF. The CDR3 DNA reads as TGTGCCACCAGGGAGGTGGCAGGGACTTATGGCTACACCTTC.

The chain carries TRBV28 and TRBJ2-1; tentative D call: TRBD2 (6 bases). Germline CDR1 and CDR2: MDHEN and SYDVKM. V lost 5 bases and J 4 bases, leaving 15 bases between the germline ends. The CDR3 sequence is 15 residues long. The CDR3 bases are TGTGCCAGCAGTCACGGGACTTCTCGGTACAATGAGCAGTTCTTC. It specifies CASSHGTSRYNEQFF.

The V gene is TRBV28, the J gene TRBJ1-2, with D perhaps TRBD1 (6 bases). The V end lost 5 bases, the J end lost 6 bases, and 13 bases lay between the germline ends. Germline CDR1 is MDHEN and CDR2 is SYDVKM. CDR3 size: 13 residues. CDR3 residues: CASSNTGTNGYTF. In DNA form, the CDR3 reads TGTGCCAGCAGTAACACCGGGACAAATGGCTACACCTTC.

This sequence joins TRBV5-1 and TRBJ2-1, with 12 bases matching TRBD2. Germline values: CDR1 SGHRS, CDR2 YFSETQ. The CDR3 totals 16 residues. Trimming at V came to 6 bases and at J to 10 bases, leaving 14 bases not matched to a gene. DNA for the CDR3: TGCGCCAGCACCGAAGCTCTAGCGGGGGGGCCCGGGGAGCAGTTCTTC. Its translation: CASTEALAGGPGEQFF.

This chain connects TRBV7-9 to TRBJ1-1, with TRBD1 matching over 7 bases. CDR3 length equals 14 residues. Germline CDR1 SEHNR, CDR2 FQNEAQ (reference sequence). Germline trimming cut 5 bases from V and 5 bases from J; bases unmatched to any gene: 8. CDR3 residues: CASSDRQGRTEAFF. The CDR3 nucleotides are TGTGCCAGCAGCGATCGACAGGGACGAACTGAAGCTTTCTTT.

The chain joins TRBV7-8 to TRBJ1-4, with 7 bases lining up with TRBD1. Germline CDR1 reads SGHVS; CDR2 reads FQNEAQ. This CDR3 is built from 15 residues. V lost 5 bases, J lost 4 bases, and 7 bases stayed unmatched. Written as DNA, the CDR3 is TGTGCCAGCAGCCCGCGGACAGGCTTTAATGAAAAACTGTTTTTT. Amino acids: CASSPRTGFNEKLFF. The full variable domain, completed using reference TRBV7-8 and TRBJ1-4, is GAGVSQSPRYKVAKRGQDVALRCDPISGHVSLFWYQQALGQGPEFLTYFQNEAQLDKSGLPSDRFFAERPEGSVSTLKIQRTQQEDSAVYLCASSPRTGFNEKLFFGSGTQLSVL.

In this sample, this clone turned up a few times. The chain is built from TRBV7-9 and TRBJ1-3; the D is unclear. The CDR3 is 12 residues long. The germline V gene encodes CDR1 SEHNR and CDR2 FQNEAQ (reference sequence). The V end lost 1 base, the J end lost 4 bases, and 2 bases lay between the germline ends. The CDR3 here is CASSLEGNTIYF. For the CDR3, the DNA is TGTGCCAGCAGCTTAGAGGGAAACACCATATATTTT.